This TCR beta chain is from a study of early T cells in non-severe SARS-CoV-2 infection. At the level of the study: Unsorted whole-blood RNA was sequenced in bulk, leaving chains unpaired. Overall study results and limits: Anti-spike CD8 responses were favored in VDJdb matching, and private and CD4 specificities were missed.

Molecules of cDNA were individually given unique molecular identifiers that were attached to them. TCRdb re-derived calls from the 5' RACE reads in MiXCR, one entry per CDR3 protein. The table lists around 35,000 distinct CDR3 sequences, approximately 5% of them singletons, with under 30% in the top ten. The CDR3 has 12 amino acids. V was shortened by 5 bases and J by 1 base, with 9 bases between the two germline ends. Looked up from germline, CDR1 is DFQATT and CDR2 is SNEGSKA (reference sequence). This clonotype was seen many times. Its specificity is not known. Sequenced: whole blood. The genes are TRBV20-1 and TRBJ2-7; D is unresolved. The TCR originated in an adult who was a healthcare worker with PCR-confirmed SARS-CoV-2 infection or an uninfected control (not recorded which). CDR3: CSAWAQSYEQYF. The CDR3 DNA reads TGCAGTGCTTGGGCGCAGTCCTACGAGCAGTACTTC.